The table lists the clone carrying this TCR beta chain with a few counts. The source of the sample is a study of blood T cell repertoires in COVID-19. Study summary: Spain, Italy and the United States supplied samples that represented acute and convalescent COVID-19. T cells, B-cell-depleted T cells, or PBMCs supplied cDNA or gDNA.

V lost 2 bases to trimming and J lost 9 bases, with 13 bases between them. This CDR3 comprises 13 residues. Per germline, CDR1 MNHEY and CDR2 SVGEGT. Under the authors' procedure: Cell counts per sample came from amplifying reference gene primers. Sequencing was performed with immunoSEQ multiplex PCR; in TCRdb, only in-frame clones are kept and a portion is missing. Clone size and the V and J calls come from that table; the DNA yielded D and trimming. The data contain 200,000 to 250,000 clones, around 82% of them seen just once; the ten biggest clones take up 2% to 2.5%. The receptor's source is a woman in her sixties or seventies with acute or convalescent COVID-19. The specimen was peripheral blood. The gene calls are TRBV6-2 or TRBV6-3 and TRBJ2-5; TRBD2 is a possible D gene (5 bases). CDR3 protein: CASSYNGGSAQYF. The CDR3 nucleotides are TGTGCCAGCAGTTACAATGGCGGGTCCGCCCAGTACTTC.